There are a few counts of the clone carrying this TCR beta chain. Antigen unknown. Germline V gene lookup returns CDR1 MNHNS and CDR2 SASEGT. V dropped 8 bases and J dropped 0 bases, with 10 bases sitting between them. This CDR3 is 13 amino acids long. This record comes from a study of type 1 and type 2 diabetes patients. Study results and limitations: Groups were not age- or gender-matched, which may bias interpretation.

Amplification started from genomic DNA. Amplification of the beta chain CDR3 used 30 forward and 13 reverse multiplex primers. MiXCR, run by TCRdb on the multiplex PCR reads, gives a single entry per CDR3 protein. Altogether some 250,000 distinct CDR3 sequences are present, around 47% being singletons, with the ten largest covering 12% to 15%. The receptor was isolated from a man aged 18 to 29 with type 2 diabetes. The chain carries TRBV6-1 and TRBJ1-1, with a tentative D call TRBD1 (5 bases). Source material: peripheral blood mononuclear cells (PBMCs). CDR3 in amino acids: CASGGRLNTEAFF. The CDR3, as DNA: TGTGCCAGCGGGGGGAGACTGAACACTGAAGCTTTCTTT.